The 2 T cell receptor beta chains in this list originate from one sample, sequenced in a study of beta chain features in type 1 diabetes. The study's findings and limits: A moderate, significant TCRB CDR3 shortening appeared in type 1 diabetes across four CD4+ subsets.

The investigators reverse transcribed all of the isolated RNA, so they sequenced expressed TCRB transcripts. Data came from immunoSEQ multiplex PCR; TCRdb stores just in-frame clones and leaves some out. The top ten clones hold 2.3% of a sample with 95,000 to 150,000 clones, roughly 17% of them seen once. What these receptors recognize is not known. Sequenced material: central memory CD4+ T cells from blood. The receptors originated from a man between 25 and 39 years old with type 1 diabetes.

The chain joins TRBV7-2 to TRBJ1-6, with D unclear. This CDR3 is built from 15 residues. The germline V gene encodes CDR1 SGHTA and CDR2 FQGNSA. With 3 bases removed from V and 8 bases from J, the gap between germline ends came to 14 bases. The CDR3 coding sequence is TGTGCCAGCAGCTTGGGCGTGTTGAGAGATTCACCCCTCCACTTT. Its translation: CASSLGVLRDSPLHF.

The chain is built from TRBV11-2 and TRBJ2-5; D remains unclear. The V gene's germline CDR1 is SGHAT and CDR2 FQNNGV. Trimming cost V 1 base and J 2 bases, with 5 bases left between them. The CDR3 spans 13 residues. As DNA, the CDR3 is TGTGCCAGCAGCTTAGGTAAACAAGAGACCCAGTACTTC. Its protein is CASSLGKQETQYF.